The 24 T cell receptor beta chains given below trace back to one sample, sequenced in a study of blood T cell repertoires in COVID-19. The protocol was immunoSEQ multiplex PCR, while the TCRdb copy is restricted to in-frame clones and leaves out a portion. Counted here are around 100,000 clones, 70% to 90% occurring once; the ten biggest clones make up approximately 1.5%. Sequencing was carried out using peripheral blood. Every receptor here comes from a man aged 40-50 years with acute or convalescent COVID-19.

This chain joins TRBV28 and TRBJ1-2; the match to TRBD1 covers 8 bases. J lost 8 bases, V lost 5 bases, and 10 bases had no gene match. This CDR3 contains 14 residues. CDR1 and CDR2 from the germline V gene are MDHEN and SYDVKM. The CDR3 protein is CASSPPDRARGYTF. As DNA, the CDR3 is TGTGCCAGCAGTCCCCCGGACAGGGCAAGGGGCTACACCTTC.

This clone is a singleton in its sample. V and J are TRBV9 and TRBJ1-3; no reliable D call. The length of the CDR3 is 15 residues. V lost 0 bases and J 0 bases, leaving 7 bases between the germline ends. The germline V gene has CDR1 SGDLS and CDR2 YYNGEE. This CDR3 is CASSVDPSSGNTIYF. The DNA for the CDR3 is TGTGCCAGCAGCGTAGATCCGAGCTCTGGAAACACCATATATTTT.

V is TRBV3-1 (or the pseudogene TRBV3-2) and J is TRBJ2-5; TRBD2 matches 15 bases. This CDR3 has 17 amino acids. CDR1 is LGHDT, CDR2 YNNKEL, per germline (reference sequence). The V gene end was trimmed by 3 bases and the J gene end by 5 bases; junction bases not matched to a gene: 7. CDR3 nucleotides: TGTGCCAGCAGCCAGAGGACTAGCGGGAGGGCCAAGGAGACCCAGTACTTC. It is translated as CASSQRTSGRAKETQYF.

This chain links TRBV18 with TRBJ2-5; tentative D call: TRBD1 (6 bases). The CDR3 runs 14 residues. Per germline, CDR1 KGHSH and CDR2 LQKENI. V dropped 4 bases and J dropped 5 bases, with 14 bases sitting between them. The CDR3 nucleotides read TGTGCCAGCTCACGACTACAGGGTCTTGAGACCCAGTACTTC. As protein: CASSRLQGLETQYF. Full variable domain (outside the CDR3, taken from reference TRBV18 and TRBJ2-5): NAGVMQNPRHLVRRRGQEARLRCSPMKGHSHVYWYRQLPEEGLKFMVYLQKENIIDESGMPKERFSAEFPKEGPSILRIQQVVRGDSAAYFCASSRLQGLETQYFGPGTRLLVL.

J is TRBJ2-5 and V is TRBV13; D unclear. In germline, CDR1 is PRHDT, CDR2 FYEKMQ (reference sequence). The CDR3 runs to 14 residues. V lost 5 bases and J lost 5, with 15 bases in between. As DNA, the CDR3 is TGTGCCAGCAGCGATAACATTACGTGGGAGACCCAGTACTTC. Translating gives CASSDNITWETQYF.

A few counts support this clone. The CDR3 DNA sequence: TGTGCCAGCTCACCACCGCGGTTCACCGGGGAGCTGTTTTTT. Its protein is CASSPPRFTGELFF. The J gene is TRBJ2-2, the V gene TRBV18; no definite D call. V lost 0 bases and J 4 bases, leaving 6 bases between the germline ends. CDR1 KGHSH and CDR2 LQKENI come from the germline V gene. The CDR3 contains 14 residues.

The rearrangement uses TRBV6-5 and TRBJ2-1; 7 bases fit TRBD2. Germline trimming cut 4 bases from V and 9 bases from J; bases unmatched to any gene: 9. The germline CDR1 and CDR2 sequences are MNHEY and SVGAGI. The CDR3 has 14 amino acids. CDR3 sequence reads: CASSFGGGQSEQFF. CDR3 sequence (DNA): TGTGCCAGCAGTTTTGGGGGAGGGCAGAGTGAGCAGTTCTTC.

The V call is TRBV19, the J call TRBJ1-1; D perhaps matches TRBD1 (5 bases). Germline CDR1 is LNHDA and CDR2 is SQIVND (reference sequence). The CDR3 runs to 15 residues. The germline V and J ends were trimmed by 10 bases and 3 bases, with 21 bases remaining between them. CDR3 sequence (DNA): TGTGCCATACTGGGACGGACTCGGGGGTACACTGAAGCTTTCTTT. Translation gives CAILGRTRGYTEAFF. Full variable domain (missing parts from reference TRBV19 and TRBJ1-1): DGGITQSPKYLFRKEGQNVTLSCEQNLNHDAMYWYRQDPGQGLRLIYYSQIVNDFQKGDIAEGYSVSREKKESFPLTVTSAQKNPTAFYLCAILGRTRGYTEAFFGQGTRLTVV.

This clone has just one count. The V and J genes are TRBV30 and TRBJ2-5, with TRBD1 matching over 7 bases. The length of the CDR3 is 12 residues. Germline CDR1 GTSNPN, CDR2 SVGIG (reference sequence). Trimming took 2 bases from V and 5 from J; bases not matched to a gene: 2. The CDR3 loop is CAWSQDRETQYF. The CDR3 coding sequence is TGTGCCTGGAGTCAGGACAGGGAGACCCAGTACTTC.

The chain is built from TRBV12-3 or TRBV12-4 and TRBJ1-2; 8 bases agree with TRBD1. Unmatched junction bases numbered 2, after V lost 4 bases and J lost 4 bases. The CDR3 totals 13 residues. Written as DNA, the CDR3 is TGTGCCAGCAGTTGGGGGACAGGCTATGGCTACACCTTC. It codes for CASSWGTGYGYTF.

J is TRBJ2-5 and V is TRBV7-2, with a weak D call TRBD2 (6 bases). The V and J ends lost 1 base and 4 bases respectively, with 10 bases between them. The CDR3 length is 14 residues. Germline CDR1 and CDR2: SGHTA and FQGNSA. CDR3 loop: CASSLDGGGETQYF. The CDR3 nucleotides are TGTGCCAGCAGCTTAGACGGGGGTGGAGAGACCCAGTACTTC.

The chain employs TRBV28 and TRBJ2-7, with D perhaps matching TRBD1 (5 bases). This CDR3 region has 13 residues. Germline V gene lookup returns CDR1 MDHEN and CDR2 SYDVKM. Trimming removed 3 bases at V and 6 bases at J, with 12 bases between. DNA for the CDR3: TGTGCCAGCAGTTTGAAGGCAAGGGGCGAGCAGTACTTC. It encodes CASSLKARGEQYF.

The chain recombines TRBV6-2 or TRBV6-3 with TRBJ1-1, with D possibly being TRBD1 (5 bases). With 2 bases removed from V and 1 base from J, the gap between germline ends came to 8 bases. This CDR3 comprises 14 residues. Germline V CDR1 and CDR2: MNHEY, SVGEGT. CDR3 region: CASSYGGKNTEAFF. The CDR3 DNA sequence: TGTGCCAGCAGTTACGGGGGGAAGAACACTGAAGCTTTCTTT.

The chain joins TRBV7-3 to TRBJ2-3; 7 bases line up with TRBD2. Germline V gene lookup returns CDR1 SGHTA and CDR2 FQGTGA. The CDR3 contains 16 residues. V was pared by 2 bases and J by 6 bases, with 11 bases of the junction left unmatched. The DNA for the CDR3 is TGTGCCAGCAGCTTACCGGATAGCGGGTACGGGGATACGCAGTATTTT. It yields the protein CASSLPDSGYGDTQYF.

This clone was observed a handful of times. The V and J genes are TRBV15 and TRBJ2-7; the match to TRBD2 covers 8 bases. The CDR3 sequence is 16 residues long. The junction had 8 bases not matched to a gene; V was cut back by 0 bases and J by 4 bases. CDR1 and CDR2 (germline): LNHNV, YYDKDF (reference sequence). Written as DNA, the CDR3 is TGTGCCACCAGCAGAGATCTAATCACTAGCGGATACGAGCAGTACTTC. This encodes CATSRDLITSGYEQYF.

CDR3 coding DNA: TGTGCCATTACGGGACAGCGGAACACCGGGGAGCTGTTTTTT. This gives the protein CAITGQRNTGELFF. This sequence joins TRBV24-1 and TRBJ2-2; 7 nucleotides match TRBD1. V dropped 11 bases and J dropped 1; count of bases not matched to a gene: 6. Per the germline V gene, CDR1 is KGHDR and CDR2 is SFDVKD. This CDR3 is built from 14 residues.

CDR3 sequence reads: CASSERGWDTEAFF. For the CDR3, the DNA is TGTGCCAGCAGTGAAAGGGGCTGGGACACTGAAGCTTTCTTT. The chain links TRBV2 to TRBJ1-1; TRBD1 is a possible D gene (5 bases). Trimming took 2 bases from V and 3 from J, leaving 10 bases between them. This CDR3 comprises 14 residues. Germline lookup yields CDR1 SNHLY and CDR2 FYNNEI.

V is TRBV5-6 and J is TRBJ2-7, with unresolved D. CDR1 is SGHDT, CDR2 YYEEEE, per germline. The CDR3 loop spans 13 amino acids. Trimming took off 1 base at V and 0 bases at J, with 5 bases between the two ends. The CDR3: CASSLSYSYEQYF. CDR3 DNA: TGTGCCAGCAGCTTGTCGTACTCCTACGAGCAGTACTTC. Complete variable domain (other parts from reference TRBV5-6 and TRBJ2-7): DAGVTQSPTHLIKTRGQQVTLRCSPKSGHDTVSWYQQALGQGPQFIFQYYEEEERQRGNFPDRFSGHQFPNYSSELNVNALLLGDSALYLCASSLSYSYEQYFGPGTRLTVT.

The chain couples TRBV4-2 to TRBJ1-5; TRBD1 might be the D (5 bases). Between the trimmed V and J ends, which lost 1 base and 2 bases, there was a span of 9 bases. The CDR3 extends over 15 amino acids. In germline, CDR1 is LGHNA, CDR2 YNFKEQ. CDR3 sequence (DNA): TGTGCCAGCAGCCAAGGTCAGGGTGGCAATCAGCCCCAGCATTTT. It is translated as CASSQGQGGNQPQHF.

This chain uses TRBV7-9 with TRBJ2-7, with TRBD1 identical over 9 bases. The CDR3 has 16 residues. V was clipped by 4 bases and J by 3 bases; unmatched bases: 10. The V gene's germline CDR1 is SEHNR and CDR2 FQNEAQ (reference sequence). The CDR3 loop reads CASSYPGQGTNYEQYF. In DNA form, the CDR3 reads TGTGCCAGCAGCTACCCGGGACAGGGAACGAACTACGAGCAGTACTTC.

The V and J genes are TRBV5-1 and TRBJ1-1; no reliable D call. The V gene lost 0 bases and the J gene lost 0 bases, with 9 bases spanning the gap. Germline V CDR1 and CDR2: SGHRS, YFSETQ. The CDR3 runs 15 residues. CDR3 sequence (DNA): TGCGCCAGCAGCTTGGAGGAGGGCATGAACACTGAAGCTTTCTTT. This sequence encodes CASSLEEGMNTEAFF.

This clone was picked up one time. The genes are TRBV28 and TRBJ2-3; D remains ambiguous. Trimming shortened V by 2 bases and J by 8 bases, and 29 bases separated the two germline ends. This CDR3 is 19 amino acids long. The germline V gene has CDR1 MDHEN and CDR2 SYDVKM. This chain's CDR3 is CASSLRLSVETRISVTQYF. CDR3 DNA: TGTGCCAGCAGTTTACGACTGTCGGTTGAAACCCGGATTTCGGTTACGCAGTATTTT.

The CDR3 sequence is CASRSTGEIYGYTF. The CDR3 nucleotides are TGTGCCAGCAGATCGACAGGAGAGATCTATGGCTACACCTTC. The chain combines TRBV28 with TRBJ1-2, with D maybe TRBD1 (6 bases). V gave up 6 bases and J gave up 4 bases, with 15 bases separating them. CDR3 size: 14 residues. Germline V CDR1 and CDR2: MDHEN, SYDVKM.

The J gene is TRBJ2-2, the V gene TRBV7-3; D might be TRBD2 (6 bases). CDR3 length equals 14 residues. V lost 2 bases, J lost 4 bases, and 8 bases lay in between. Germline loops: CDR1 SGHTA, CDR2 FQGTGA. The CDR3 reads CASSLSGVTGELFF. DNA for the CDR3: TGTGCCAGCAGCTTATCGGGAGTCACCGGGGAGCTGTTTTTT.